The 22 T cell receptor beta chains reported below all come from one sample, sequenced in a study of T cells in localized non-small cell lung cancer. Clones were sequenced by immunoSEQ multiplex PCR, and TCRdb holds only the in-frame ones, with some missing. The sample consists of tens of thousands of clones, more than 70% of them appearing once. The material sequenced was peripheral blood, taken before any cancer treatment. The receptors derive from a female donor over 55 with stage I lung adenocarcinoma.

The chain couples TRBV10-3 to TRBJ1-1; the D is unclear. The V end lost 6 bases, the J end lost 0 bases, and 11 bases lay between the germline ends. The germline gives CDR1 ENHRY, CDR2 SYGVKD. The CDR3 sequence is 14 residues long. The CDR3 DNA is TGTGCCATCAGGGCAGGCCCTATGAACACTGAAGCTTTCTTT. It specifies CAIRAGPMNTEAFF.

The chain couples TRBV2 to TRBJ1-2; possibly TRBD1 for D (5 bases). Deletions cut 2 bases from V and 13 bases from J, with 14 bases between. Germline loops: CDR1 SNHLY, CDR2 FYNNEI. The CDR3 is 12 amino acids. The CDR3 region has the DNA TGTGCCAGCAGTGAACAAGGGGCCCACCGCACCTTC. Its protein is CASSEQGAHRTF.

V and J are TRBV7-9 and TRBJ2-2; D might be TRBD2 (6 bases). Trimming shortened V by 0 bases and J by 8 bases, and 10 bases separated the two germline ends. The CDR3 spans 14 residues. Germline-derived CDR1 and CDR2 are SEHNR and FQNEAQ (reference sequence). CDR3 DNA: TGTGCCAGCAGCTTAGCCCTAGCGTTAGGGGAGCTGTTTTTT. It yields the protein CASSLALALGELFF.

V gene TRBV7-8 combines with J gene TRBJ1-1, with no clear D. V lost 1 base and J 7 bases, leaving 10 bases between the germline ends. The CDR3 consists of 13 residues. Germline lookup yields CDR1 SGHVS and CDR2 FQNEAQ. The CDR3 spells CASSLDGGGEAFF. The DNA of the CDR3 is TGTGCCAGCAGCTTAGACGGAGGTGGTGAAGCTTTCTTT.

The CDR3 DNA reads TGTGGGAGTAGCGGGAGATTGGGAACGCAGTATTTT. Translating gives CGSSGRLGTQYF. This sequence joins TRBV28 and TRBJ2-3, with 9 bases identical to TRBD2. The CDR3 loop spans 12 amino acids. Germline CDR1 is MDHEN and CDR2 is SYDVKM.

The chain employs TRBV7-3 and TRBJ2-1; D possibly uses TRBD1 or TRBD2 (6 bases each). Trimming removed 6 bases from V and 8 bases from J, with 11 bases in between. The CDR3 covers 12 residues. Germline CDR1 SGHTA, CDR2 FQGTGA. The CDR3 reads CASSGGGYEQFF. The DNA of the CDR3 is TGTGCCAGCAGTGGAGGGGGATATGAGCAGTTCTTC.

The chain recombines TRBV21-1 with TRBJ2-7; TRBD2, as called in the table, went unchecked against the DNA. TRBV21-1 is reported as a pseudogene. This CDR3 is built from 15 residues. The CDR3 protein is CASSKIPGGEYEQYF. The CDR3 DNA follows: TGTGCCAGCAGCAAAATTCCCGGAGGAGAGTACGAGCAGTACTTC.

The gene calls are TRBV27 and TRBJ1-1; D unresolved. V shed 5 bases and J shed 5 bases, with 15 bases lying between them. The CDR3 runs to 14 residues. Germline CDR1 is MNHEY and CDR2 is SMNVEV (reference sequence). The CDR3 loop reads CASSPPYGRTEAFF. In nucleotides, the CDR3 is TGTGCCAGCAGTCCCCCGTACGGAAGGACTGAAGCTTTCTTT.

V is TRBV29-1 and J is TRBJ2-3, with D uncertain. Germline loops: CDR1 SQVTM, CDR2 ANQGSEA. The CDR3 is 12 amino acids. The V end was cut by 6 bases, the J end by 4 bases, with 11 bases between. CDR3 in amino acids: CSVVRGPDTQYF. The CDR3 DNA reads as TGCAGCGTGGTGCGCGGTCCAGATACGCAGTATTTT.

This chain uses TRBV2 with TRBJ2-1; tentative D call: TRBD2 (5 bases). V dropped 10 bases and J dropped 1 base, with 23 bases sitting between them. The CDR3 loop spans 17 amino acids. Germline-derived CDR1 and CDR2 are SNHLY and FYNNEI. The CDR3 reads CAIPSRQGPGSYNEQFF. In DNA form, the CDR3 reads TGTGCCATCCCTTCCCGGCAAGGGCCGGGGTCCTACAATGAGCAGTTCTTC.

The table lists this clone with a count of one. The V call is TRBV10-3, the J call TRBJ1-2, with 7 bases fitting TRBD1. After removal of 6 bases from V and 5 bases from J, the junction contained 12 bases not matched to a gene. CDR1 and CDR2 from the germline V gene are ENHRY and SYGVKD. This CDR3 contains 15 residues. The CDR3 nucleotides read TGTGCCATCAGCAAAGAACAGGGGTCCGGGTATGGCTACACCTTC. Encoded protein: CAISKEQGSGYGYTF.

The rearrangement joins TRBV5-4 to TRBJ2-1; 9 positions match TRBD2. The CDR3 is 16 residues long. The germline V gene encodes CDR1 SGHNT and CDR2 YYREEE (reference sequence). The trim removed 0 bases at V and 7 bases at J, leaving 8 bases unmatched. The CDR3 sequence: CASSLGGAGGGNEQFF. The CDR3 DNA is TGTGCCAGCAGCTTGGGAGGAGCGGGAGGCGGGAATGAGCAGTTCTTC.

The chain has TRBV6-1 and TRBJ2-7; unclear D gene. The CDR3 loop spans 13 amino acids. V dropped 4 bases and J dropped 2 bases, with 9 bases sitting between them. Germline assignment: CDR1 MNHNS and CDR2 SASEGT. CDR3 nucleotide sequence: TGTGCCAGCAGTGGAGGTCAGACCTACGAGCAGTACTTC. Protein product: CASSGGQTYEQYF.

The chain links TRBV30 to TRBJ1-4; tentative D call: TRBD1 (5 bases). CDR3 length: 16 residues. Looked up from germline, CDR1 is GTSNPN and CDR2 is SVGIG (reference sequence). The V end lost 3 bases, the J end lost 2 bases, and 16 bases lay between the germline ends. This CDR3 reads CAWRPDRVRTNEKLFF. The CDR3 DNA follows: TGTGCCTGGAGACCAGACAGAGTACGTACTAATGAAAAACTGTTTTTT.

This chain joins TRBV18 and TRBJ2-7; D tentatively fits TRBD1 or TRBD2 (5 bases each). The germline V gene has CDR1 KGHSH and CDR2 LQKENI. The CDR3 contains 15 residues. The V end was cut by 5 bases, the J end by 4 bases, with 18 bases between. CDR3 coding DNA: TGTGCCAGCTCAGCCCAGTCCTCGGGGCTATACGAGCAGTACTTC. Translated, it gives CASSAQSSGLYEQYF.

V and J are TRBV28 and TRBJ2-1; 9 positions agree with TRBD2. The CDR3 extends over 16 amino acids. Germline CDR1 reads MDHEN; CDR2 reads SYDVKM. V lost 2 bases to trimming and J lost 6 bases; unmatched junction nucleotides: 8. The CDR3 DNA follows: TGTGCCAGCAGTTTAGCGGGAGGGTGGTATGGCAATGAGCAGTTCTTC. Its protein product is CASSLAGGWYGNEQFF.

The rearrangement joins TRBV11-2 to TRBJ2-7; 9 bases agree with TRBD1. V shed 0 bases and J 3 bases; nucleotides not matched to a gene: 12. Per the germline V gene, CDR1 is SGHAT and CDR2 is FQNNGV. The length of the CDR3 is 18 residues. The CDR3 nucleotides read TGTGCCAGCAGCTTAGAAAGTGGTAGGGGACAGGGTAACTACGAGCAGTACTTC. Encoded protein: CASSLESGRGQGNYEQYF. The entire variable domain, with the rest obtained from reference TRBV11-2 and TRBJ2-7, is as follows: EAGVAQSPRYKIIEKRQSVAFWCNPISGHATLYWYQQILGQGPKLLIQFQNNGVVDDSQLPKDRFSAERLKGVDSTLKIQPAKLEDSAVYLCASSLESGRGQGNYEQYFGPGTRLTVT.

The chain is built from TRBV6-5 and TRBJ1-1; D unresolved. This CDR3 spans 14 amino acids. V lost 4 bases to trimming and J lost 3 bases, with 12 bases between them. Germline V gene sequence: CDR1 MNHEY, CDR2 SVGAGI. The CDR3 nucleotides are TGTGCCAGCAGTTCTGGGATAAGGGACACTGAAGCTTTCTTT. Translated: CASSSGIRDTEAFF.

V usage is TRBV4-2 and J usage is TRBJ1-2, with 7 bases aligning to TRBD1. V dropped 2 bases and J dropped 0; count of bases not matched to a gene: 6. Germline assignment: CDR1 LGHNA and CDR2 YNFKEQ. This CDR3 spans 16 amino acids. Written as DNA, the CDR3 is TGTGCCAGCAGCCAAACAGGGACAGAGTCTAACTATGGCTACACCTTC. Its protein is CASSQTGTESNYGYTF.

This clone qualifies as medium-sized. The chain combines TRBV4-2 with TRBJ2-7, with D perhaps given as TRBD1 or TRBD2 (6 bases each). Germline lookup yields CDR1 LGHNA and CDR2 YNFKEQ. Trimming cost V 11 bases and J 2 bases, with 16 bases left between them. This CDR3 contains 13 residues. As DNA, the CDR3 is TGTGCCGTCGGAACAGGGAGGACCTACGAGCAGTACTTC. Protein sequence: CAVGTGRTYEQYF.

This chain uses TRBV5-4 with TRBJ2-2, with TRBD2 matching over 12 bases. The CDR3 has 17 residues. Germline V gene lookup returns CDR1 SGHNT and CDR2 YYREEE (reference sequence). V was pared by 4 bases and J by 2 bases, with 6 bases of the junction left unmatched. CDR3 sequence reads: CASSRPGLAGNTGELFF. The CDR3 DNA is TGTGCCAGCAGCAGACCCGGACTAGCGGGAAACACCGGGGAGCTGTTTTTT.

This clone showed up many times. V and J are TRBV10-3 and TRBJ2-5, with TRBD1 identical over 9 bases. With V trimmed by 6 bases and J by 0 bases, 5 bases remained unmatched. Germline CDR1 is ENHRY and CDR2 is SYGVKD. This CDR3 spans 15 amino acids. The CDR3 protein is CAISGDREDQETQYF. In DNA form, the CDR3 reads TGTGCCATCAGCGGGGACAGGGAGGACCAAGAGACCCAGTACTTC.